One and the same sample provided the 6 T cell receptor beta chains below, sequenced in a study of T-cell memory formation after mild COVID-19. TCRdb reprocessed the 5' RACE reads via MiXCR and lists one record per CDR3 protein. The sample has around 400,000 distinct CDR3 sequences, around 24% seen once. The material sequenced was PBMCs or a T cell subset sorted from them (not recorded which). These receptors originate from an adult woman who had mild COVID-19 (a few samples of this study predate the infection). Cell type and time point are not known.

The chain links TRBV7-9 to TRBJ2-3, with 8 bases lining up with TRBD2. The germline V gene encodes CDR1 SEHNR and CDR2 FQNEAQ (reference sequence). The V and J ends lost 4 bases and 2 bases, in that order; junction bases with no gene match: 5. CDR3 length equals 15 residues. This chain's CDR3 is CASSSGTSPTDTQYF. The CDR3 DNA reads TGTGCCAGCAGCTCCGGGACTAGTCCCACAGATACGCAGTATTTT.

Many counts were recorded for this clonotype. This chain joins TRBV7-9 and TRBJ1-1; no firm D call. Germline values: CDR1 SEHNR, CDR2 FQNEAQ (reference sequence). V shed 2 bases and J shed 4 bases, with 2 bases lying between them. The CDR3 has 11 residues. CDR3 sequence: CASSLTTEAFF. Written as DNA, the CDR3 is TGTGCCAGCAGCTTAACCACTGAAGCTTTCTTT.

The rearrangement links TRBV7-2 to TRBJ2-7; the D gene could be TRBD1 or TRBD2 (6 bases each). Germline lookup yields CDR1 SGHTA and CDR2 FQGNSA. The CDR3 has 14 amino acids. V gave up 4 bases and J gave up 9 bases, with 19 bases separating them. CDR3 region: CASSSGAGPLGQYF. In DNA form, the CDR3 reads TGTGCCAGCAGCTCGGGGGCCGGGCCTCTAGGGCAGTACTTC.

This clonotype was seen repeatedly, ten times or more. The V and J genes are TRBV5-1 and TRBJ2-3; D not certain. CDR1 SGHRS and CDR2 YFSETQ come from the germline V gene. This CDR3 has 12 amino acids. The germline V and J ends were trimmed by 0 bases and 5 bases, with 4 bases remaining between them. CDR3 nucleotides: TGCGCCAGCAGCTTGGAGGGAGATACGCAGTATTTT. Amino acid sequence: CASSLEGDTQYF.

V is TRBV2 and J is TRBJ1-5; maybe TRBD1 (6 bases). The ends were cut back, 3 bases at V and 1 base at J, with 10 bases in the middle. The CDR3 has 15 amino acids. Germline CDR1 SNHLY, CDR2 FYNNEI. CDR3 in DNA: TGTGCCAGCAGTGAGGGGGGGGCCAGCAATCAGCCCCAGCATTTT. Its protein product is CASSEGGASNQPQHF.

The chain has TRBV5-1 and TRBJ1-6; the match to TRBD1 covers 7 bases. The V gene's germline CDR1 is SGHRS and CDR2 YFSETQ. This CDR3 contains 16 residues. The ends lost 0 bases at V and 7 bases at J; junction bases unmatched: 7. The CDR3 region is CASSLDRGVENSPLHF. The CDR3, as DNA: TGCGCCAGCAGCTTGGACAGGGGAGTGGAAAATTCACCCCTCCACTTT.